This is a list of T cell receptor beta chains from one sample in a study of T cell responses to AZD1222 COVID-19 vaccine. This table comes from immunoSEQ multiplex PCR, and its TCRdb copy is limited to in-frame clones, with some not included. The table has around 120,000 clones, around 93% seen once. Material: peripheral blood, obtained on day 0 of AZD1222 vaccination. Source of these receptors: an adult in good health. Both conserved end residues are part of each CDR3. D genes are given only for firm matches. Some rows have no size entry. The others give once, few or many, or a class for an expanded clone.

TRBD1	TRBJ2-1	TRBV23-1	-	TGCGCCAGCATTGTCGACAGGGGTTCCAATGAGCAGTTCTTC	CASIVDRGSNEQFF
TRBD1	TRBJ1-4	TRBV27	-	TGTGCCAGCAGTCAAGGACAGGGGGCATGGGAAAAACTGTTTTTT	CASSQGQGAWEKLFF
-	TRBJ1-4	TRBV27	-	TGTGCCAGCAGGACTCAGTTCGCTACTAATGAAAAACTGTTTTTT	CASRTQFATNEKLFF
-	TRBJ2-7	TRBV11-2	-	TGTGCCAGCAGCTTAGGCGGCAGCTCCTACGAGCAGTACTTC	CASSLGGSSYEQYF
TRBD2	TRBJ2-3	TRBV5-1	-	TGCGCCAGCAGCCCAGGGCTAGCGGGAGTTTCGGGGGCAGATACGCAGTATTTT	CASSPGLAGVSGADTQYF
TRBD2	TRBJ2-1	TRBV6-5	-	TGTGCCAGCAGTTACTCGACAGCGGGAGAGGGGTATGAGCAGTTCTTC	CASSYSTAGEGYEQFF
-	TRBJ1-2	TRBV7-9	-	TGTGCCAGCAGCGGTTCGGGTGCTTTAAGGGGCTACACCTTC	CASSGSGALRGYTF
TRBD1	TRBJ2-3	TRBV2	-	TGTGCCAGCAGTGTGGACAGGGAACGCACAGATACGCAGTATTTT	CASSVDRERTDTQYF
-	TRBJ1-1	TRBV6-5	-	TGTGCCAGCACCTTAACCGGGGGGACGAACACTGAAGCTTTCTTT	CASTLTGGTNTEAFF
-	TRBJ1-2	TRBV7-7	-	TGTGCCAGCAGCCCCCCACCCCGGTGGCAGAACTATGGCTACACCTTC	CASSPPPRWQNYGYTF
-	TRBJ1-5	TRBV28	once	TGTGCCAGCAGTATCACAGGGAGATACGAGCAGCCCCAGCATTTT	CASSITGRYEQPQHF
-	TRBJ2-5	TRBV20-1	-	TGCAGTGCACACCGGGAGACCCAGTACTTC	CSAHRETQYF
-	TRBJ1-1	TRBV15	-	TGTGCCACCAGCAGATTCTTAGGGTCTGAAGCTTTCTTT	CATSRFLGSEAFF
TRBD2	TRBJ2-7	TRBV6-2/TRBV6-3	-	TGTGCCAGCAGTCCCGGACTAGAGACCTACGAGCAGTACTTC	CASSPGLETYEQYF
-	TRBJ1-4	TRBV5-1	-	TGCGCCAGCAGCTTCGGGACGATTAATGAAAAACTGTTTTTT	CASSFGTINEKLFF
-	TRBJ1-5	TRBV12-3/TRBV12-4	-	TGTGCCAGCAGTTTAAACAATCAGCCCCAGCATTTT	CASSLNNQPQHF
-	TRBJ2-1	TRBV10-1	-	TGCGCCAGCAGTGAGTCGAACTTCGACAATGAGCAGTTCTTC	CASSESNFDNEQFF
-	TRBJ1-5	TRBV7-6	-	TGTGCCAGCAGCCCCAGACAAGATCAGCCCCAGCATTTT	CASSPRQDQPQHF
TRBD1	TRBJ2-2	TRBV19	-	TGTGCCAGTAGCCACCCAGGGGGCCACGGGGAGCTGTTTTTT	CASSHPGGHGELFF
-	TRBJ1-5	TRBV19	-	TGTGCCAGTAGTATAGGAATTTGGGCGACGCAGCCCCAGCATTTT	CASSIGIWATQPQHF
TRBD1	TRBJ2-3	TRBV5-1	-	TGCGCCAGCAGCTTGGGGGGCAGGGGGCAGGTAGATACGCAGTATTTT	CASSLGGRGQVDTQYF
-	TRBJ2-7	TRBV28	-	TGTGCCAGCAGGGGAGGGGGCACCGGACTCCGCTCCTACGAGCAGTACTTC	CASRGGGTGLRSYEQYF
-	TRBJ2-3	TRBV28	once	TGTGCCAGCAGTCCCACGCGGGGCACAGATACGCAGTATTTT	CASSPTRGTDTQYF
-	TRBJ2-3	TRBV11-2	-	TGTGCCAGCAGTACCACAGTTCTAACAGATACGCAGTATTTT	CASSTTVLTDTQYF
-	TRBJ1-4	TRBV18	-	TGTGCCAGCTCAAGGAATACGGGGGCAACTAATGAAAAACTGTTTTTT	CASSRNTGATNEKLFF
-	TRBJ2-4	TRBV7-8	-	TGTGCCAGCAGCTTAGGTAGGACTCCACCAAACATTCAGTACTTC	CASSLGRTPPNIQYF
-	TRBJ2-7	TRBV2	-	TGTGCCAGCACAAAAGGGCACGCCGGGGCCTACGAGCAGTACTTC	CASTKGHAGAYEQYF
-	TRBJ1-2	TRBV7-9	-	TGTGCCAGCAGCGCCCTCGTGCCAGCTAACTATGGCTACACCTTC	CASSALVPANYGYTF
TRBD2	TRBJ2-1	TRBV7-8	-	TGTGCCAGCAGCCGAGGTCCCCGGGGGGGCATAAATGAGCAGTTCTTC	CASSRGPRGGINEQFF
-	TRBJ1-1	TRBV6-1	-	TGTGCCAGCAGTGAATGGGGTATAAACACTGAAGCTTTCTTT	CASSEWGINTEAFF
-	TRBJ1-6	TRBV6-5	-	TGTGCCAGCAGTTCGTCACGGGGTTCACCCCTCCACTTT	CASSSSRGSPLHF
-	TRBJ1-3	TRBV2	-	TGTGCCAGCCGAGGGGACACCATATATTTT	CASRGDTIYF
TRBD2	TRBJ2-7	TRBV3-1/TRBV3-2	-	TGTGCCAGCAGCCACACGGGGGGTTCCGAGCAGTACTTC	CASSHTGGSEQYF
-	TRBJ2-1	TRBV6-5	-	TGTGCCAGCAGTTCCGGACTCTACAATGAGCAGTTCTTC	CASSSGLYNEQFF
-	TRBJ1-2	TRBV6-2/TRBV6-3	-	TGTGCCAGCAGTTACGGGCGGGCTAACTATGGCTACACCTTC	CASSYGRANYGYTF
-	TRBJ1-2	TRBV19	-	TGTGCCAGTAGTATTTTGTTTAGCGGCGGCTACACCTTC	CASSILFSGGYTF
-	TRBJ2-1	TRBV6-4	few	TGTGCCAGCAGTGCTACAGGGGACGTGGCGGGGGGAGAGCAGTTCTTC	CASSATGDVAGGEQFF
TRBD1	TRBJ2-7	TRBV6-5	-	TGTGCCAGCAGTTACAGGGACAGGAGAACCTACGAGCAGTACTTC	CASSYRDRRTYEQYF
-	TRBJ2-2	TRBV28	-	TGTGCCAGCAGTCTCTTACGGGGGGAGCTGTTTTTT	CASSLLRGELFF
-	TRBJ1-4	TRBV2	-	TGTGCCAGCACCCCGGACCGGGGGGCGCTTGGGGAAAAACTGTTTTTT	CASTPDRGALGEKLFF
-	TRBJ1-2	TRBV18	-	TGTGCCAGCTCAAACCCAGATGGTGGCTACACCTTC	CASSNPDGGYTF
-	TRBJ1-5	TRBV6-5	-	TGTGCCAGCAGTTACTCGATTCGTGCCCCGCAGCCCCAGCATTTT	CASSYSIRAPQPQHF
TRBD1	TRBJ1-4	TRBV13	-	TGTGCCAGCAGCTTACAGGGGGGTGAAAAACTGTTTTTT	CASSLQGGEKLFF
TRBD1	TRBJ1-2	TRBV19	-	TGTGCCAGTAGTACGACCCTAATGGACAGGCGCGATACAAACTATGGCTACACCTTC	CASSTTLMDRRDTNYGYTF
TRBD2	TRBJ2-7	TRBV28	-	TGTGCCAGCAGTTTATCTTTCCTAGCGGGAAGGTACGAGCAGTACTTC	CASSLSFLAGRYEQYF
TRBD2	TRBJ2-5	TRBV7-2	-	TGTGCCAGCAGCTCGGCGGGAGGGGAGACCCAGTACTTC	CASSSAGGETQYF